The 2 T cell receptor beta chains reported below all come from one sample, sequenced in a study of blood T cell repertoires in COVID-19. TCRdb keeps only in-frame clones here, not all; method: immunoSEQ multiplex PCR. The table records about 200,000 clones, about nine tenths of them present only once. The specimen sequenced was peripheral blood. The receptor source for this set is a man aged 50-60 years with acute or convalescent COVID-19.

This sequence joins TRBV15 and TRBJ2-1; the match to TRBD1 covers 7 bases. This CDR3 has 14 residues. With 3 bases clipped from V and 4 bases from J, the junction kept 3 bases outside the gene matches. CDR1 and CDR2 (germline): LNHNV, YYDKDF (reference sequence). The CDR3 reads CATSSDRVYNEQFF. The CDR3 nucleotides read TGTGCCACCAGCAGCGACAGGGTATACAATGAGCAGTTCTTC.

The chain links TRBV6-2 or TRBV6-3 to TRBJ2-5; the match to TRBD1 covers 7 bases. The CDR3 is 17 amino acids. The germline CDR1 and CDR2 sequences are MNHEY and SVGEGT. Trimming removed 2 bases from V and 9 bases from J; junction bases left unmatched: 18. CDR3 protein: CASSYLPLRTGLRAQYF. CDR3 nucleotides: TGTGCCAGCAGTTACCTACCCCTACGGACAGGCCTGAGAGCCCAGTACTTC.